The rows below give T cell receptor beta chains drawn from one sample of a study of T-cell memory formation after mild COVID-19. TCRdb recomputed calls from the 5' RACE reads with MiXCR, one row per CDR3 protein. This table has a few hundred thousand distinct CDR3 sequences, 14% appearing once. The source material was PBMCs or a T cell subset sorted from them (not recorded which). The receptors come from a man between 18 and 35 years old who had mild COVID-19 (a few samples of this study predate the infection). Cell type and time point are not known. Each CDR3 is given with its conserved first and last residue. D genes are given only for firm matches. Clone size is given for some rows only: seen once, a few or many times, or a class if the clone is expanded.

D	V	J	size	DNA	CDR3
.	TRBV2	TRBJ2-2	.	TGTGCCAGCAGTGTGAACGGGGCCGGGACCGGGGAGCTGTTTTTT	CASSVNGAGTGELFF
.	TRBV12-3/TRBV12-4	TRBJ2-1	few	TGTGCCAGCAGTATGGGGGGGCACAATGAGCAGTTCTTC	CASSMGGHNEQFF
.	TRBV6-2/TRBV6-3	TRBJ2-1	.	TGTGCCAGCACCACCAGGGCGGGGCGTGGCAATGAGCAGTTCTTC	CASTTRAGRGNEQFF
.	TRBV7-2	TRBJ1-2	many	TGTGCCAGCAGCTTACTTTGGGATGGCTACACCTTC	CASSLLWDGYTF
TRBD1	TRBV12-3/TRBV12-4	TRBJ1-2	.	TGTGCCAGCAGTTGGACAGGGGAAGGCTACACCTTC	CASSWTGEGYTF
.	TRBV9	TRBJ1-2	.	TGTGCCAGCAGCGTAGTCAGAGCGGGGCGGAGCTTGGATGGCTACACCTTC	CASSVVRAGRSLDGYTF
.	TRBV9	TRBJ2-7	.	TGTGCCAGCAGCGTAGAGGGACTTGAGGGCTACGAGCAGTACTTC	CASSVEGLEGYEQYF
.	TRBV6-2/TRBV6-3	TRBJ1-6	.	TGTGCCAGCAGTTACTCTGGGAGGCGGACTAGCTCCTATAATTCACCCCTCCACTTT	CASSYSGRRTSSYNSPLHF
.	TRBV4-3	TRBJ2-3	many	TGCGCCAGCAGCCAAGGGGCCAGCGGACGCCTACGAGGGGTCACAGATACGCAGTATTTT	CASSQGASGRLRGVTDTQYF
TRBD1	TRBV18	TRBJ1-1	few	TGTGCCAGCTCACCAACAGGGGGTATGAACACTGAAGCTTTCTTT	CASSPTGGMNTEAFF
TRBD2	TRBV5-1	TRBJ2-3	.	TGCGCCAGCAGCTTATACCTAGCGGGACTCACAGATACGCAGTATTTT	CASSLYLAGLTDTQYF
TRBD1	TRBV6-1	TRBJ2-5	.	TGTGCCAGCAGCTACGACAGGGGCTCCCAAGAGACCCAGTACTTC	CASSYDRGSQETQYF
.	TRBV2	TRBJ1-1	few	TGTGCCAGCAGGACCCCATATGCAGAAGGGATTGAAGCTTTCTTT	CASRTPYAEGIEAFF
.	TRBV12-3/TRBV12-4	TRBJ2-1	many	TGTGCCAGCAGTTTAATATACCTTTACAATGAGCAGTTCTTC	CASSLIYLYNEQFF
TRBD1	TRBV20-1	TRBJ1-1	.	TGCAGTGCCGTATTCGGACAGGGGACTGAAGCTTTCTTT	CSAVFGQGTEAFF
.	TRBV20-1	TRBJ2-3	.	TGCAGTGCTAGAGATCCAATAGGGGGGGTGAGGGATACGCAGTATTTT	CSARDPIGGVRDTQYF
TRBD2	TRBV7-2	TRBJ2-3	few	TGTGCCAGCAGCTTGCGTAGTAGCGGGGTGCCAGATACGCAGTATTTT	CASSLRSSGVPDTQYF
TRBD2	TRBV28	TRBJ2-4	few	TGTGCCAGCAGTTTCCCGGGGGGGCGAGGGGACATTCAGTACTTC	CASSFPGGRGDIQYF
TRBD1	TRBV5-5	TRBJ2-7	.	TGTGCCAGCGGGGGGAATATGGGACAGGGGAATTCCCACGAGCAGTACTTC	CASGGNMGQGNSHEQYF
.	TRBV6-5	TRBJ1-4	.	TGTGCCAGCAGTTACTCGAGTGACAGTACAGTAACTAATGAAAAACTGTTTTTT	CASSYSSDSTVTNEKLFF
.	TRBV4-1	TRBJ2-6	many	TGCGCCAGCAGCCAAGATACCTACTCTGGGGCCAACGTCCTGACTTTC	CASSQDTYSGANVLTF